The rows below give T cell receptor beta chains drawn from one sample of a study of cytomegalovirus exposure and HLA in healthy donors. Only in-frame clones appear in the TCRdb table, and some are missing; sequencing was by immunoSEQ multiplex PCR. This sample has 65,000 to 90,000 clones, with 75% found just once. The specimen sequenced was PBMCs. Receptor source: a man in his 70s in good health and CMV-seronegative. The CDR3 runs from the conserved cysteine through the conserved F or W. The D gene is left open where the match is weak. Size tells how often a clone was seen (once, few, many) or the class of an expanded clone, and some rows leave it out.

>.|TRBV6-5|TRBJ1-2|.
TGTGCCAGCAGAACGGCCCAACCGGGGGGATATGGCTACACCTTC
CASRTAQPGGYGYTF
>TRBD2|TRBV14|TRBJ2-1|.
TGTGCCAGCAGCCCAACCCAACTAGCGGGCTCCTACAATGAGCAGTTCTTC
CASSPTQLAGSYNEQFF
>.|TRBV6-6|TRBJ1-2|.
TGTGCCAGCAGTTACTACCAGGGGCCTAACTATGGCTACACCTTC
CASSYYQGPNYGYTF
>.|TRBV2|TRBJ1-3|.
TGTGCCAGCAGTGGAGGAGGCTCTGGAAACACCATATATTTT
CASSGGGSGNTIYF
>.|TRBV6-6|TRBJ2-1|.
TGTGCCAGCAGCGTTGGTAAAACTCTAGGTGGCGATGAGCAGTTCTTC
CASSVGKTLGGDEQFF
>.|TRBV19|TRBJ2-7|.
TGTGCCAGTAGTTTCCGTACTGGCGAGCAGTACTTC
CASSFRTGEQYF
>TRBD1|TRBV7-8|TRBJ1-2|.
TGTGCCAGCAGCCTCACCCAGGGACAGGGGGATTTTGGCTACACCTTC
CASSLTQGQGDFGYTF
>.|TRBV5-4|TRBJ1-2|.
TGTGCCAGCAGCTTGGACTACCTCGGCGTGGATGGCTACACCTTC
CASSLDYLGVDGYTF
>TRBD2|TRBV6-5|TRBJ2-5|.
TGTGCCACCAGCGGGAGGATGGAGACCCAGTACTTC
CATSGRMETQYF
>TRBD1|TRBV2|TRBJ2-7|few
TGTGCCAGCAGTTTGGGACAGCTCCCCTACGAGCAGTACTTC
CASSLGQLPYEQYF
>.|TRBV30|TRBJ1-1|once
TGTGCCTGGAACGAGGGCAGGCAGAACACTGAAGCTTTCTTT
CAWNEGRQNTEAFF
>.|TRBV7-9|TRBJ2-2|.
TGTGCCAGCAGCTTAGCAGCCGGGGTTGGGGCCGGGGAGCTGTTTTTT
CASSLAAGVGAGELFF
>.|TRBV11-2|TRBJ1-4|.
TGTGCCAGCAGCTCCAGAGGGTTCCGTCGGGAAAAACTGTTTTTT
CASSSRGFRREKLFF
>TRBD2|TRBV7-9|TRBJ2-3|.
TGTGCCAGCAGCCTTATAGCGGGGGGCACAGATACGCAGTATTTT
CASSLIAGGTDTQYF
>TRBD1|TRBV5-1|TRBJ2-1|once
TGCGCCAGCAGCTCCGGGACAGGGATCTACAATGAGCAGTTCTTC
CASSSGTGIYNEQFF
>.|TRBV19|TRBJ2-2|few
TGTGCCAGTAAAGGGGTTTGGCAGGGTAACACCGGGGAGCTGTTTTTT
CASKGVWQGNTGELFF
>TRBD2|TRBV5-1|TRBJ2-7|.
TGCGCCAGCAGAGCAGTCGGACTAGCGGGAGGGCACCTGGGGGAGCAGTACTTC
CASRAVGLAGGHLGEQYF
>.|TRBV2|TRBJ2-1|.
TGTGCCAGCAGTGAAGCGGCCTCCTACAATGAGCAGTTCTTC
CASSEAASYNEQFF
>TRBD2|TRBV5-1|TRBJ2-5|.
TGCGCCAGCAGCCTCACCGGGGAGGGCCAAGAGACCCAGTACTTC
CASSLTGEGQETQYF
>.|TRBV11-2|TRBJ2-7|.
TGTGCCAGCAGCTTAGTGCTGGGGAGGTACGAGCAGTACTTC
CASSLVLGRYEQYF
>TRBD2|TRBV7-2|TRBJ2-7|.
TGTGCCAGCAGCTTAGAGTATAGCGGGTACTACGAGCAGTACTTC
CASSLEYSGYYEQYF
>TRBD2|TRBV14|TRBJ2-7|.
TGTGCCAGCAGCCACCTAGCGGGGACCTCCTACGAGCAGTACTTC
CASSHLAGTSYEQYF
>TRBD2|TRBV18|TRBJ2-7|.
TGTGCCAGCTCACCAGGCGGGAGGGCTGTCTACGAGCAGTACTTC
CASSPGGRAVYEQYF
>.|TRBV5-1|TRBJ1-1|.
TGCGCCAGCAGCTTGGTCGTTAGGAACACTGAAGCTTTCTTT
CASSLVVRNTEAFF
>TRBD1|TRBV2|TRBJ1-1|.
TGTGCCAGCAGTGGGACAGGGGTAACTCCTGAAGCTTTCTTT
CASSGTGVTPEAFF
>TRBD2|TRBV4-3|TRBJ2-1|.
TGCGCCAGCAGCCGGATACTAGCGGGGGGGCTCGGTGAGCAGTTCTTC
CASSRILAGGLGEQFF
>TRBD2|TRBV7-8|TRBJ2-7|few
TGTGCCAGCAGCTTAGGACTAGCGGGAGTTGGGGAGCAGTACTTC
CASSLGLAGVGEQYF
>TRBD2|TRBV11-3|TRBJ2-1|.
TGTGCCAGCAGCTCGGGACTAGCGTACAATGAGCAGTTCTTC
CASSSGLAYNEQFF
>TRBD1|TRBV30|TRBJ1-4|.
TGTGCCTGGAGTTGGGGACAGGGGCGGGAAAAACTGTTTTTT
CAWSWGQGREKLFF
>TRBD1|TRBV7-2|TRBJ2-7|.
TGTGCCAGCAGCCGAGATGAGGGACAGTCCTACGAGCAGTACTTC
CASSRDEGQSYEQYF
>.|TRBV21-1|TRBJ1-6|.
TGTGCCAGCAGGGGACAGGGGGCCTGCTACAAAAATTCACCCCTCCACTTT
CASRGQGACYKNSPLHF
>TRBD1|TRBV10-2|TRBJ1-6|.
TGCGCCAGCAAAGGACAGGGGGCGCTTAATTCACCCCTCCACTTT
CASKGQGALNSPLHF
>.|TRBV27|TRBJ2-7|.
TGTGCCAGCACTCTGAGGGGGGGGCAGGGCGAGCAGTACTTC
CASTLRGGQGEQYF
>.|TRBV30|TRBJ2-1|.
TGTGCCTCCTGGAGTACCTCCTACAATGAGCAGTTCTTC
CASWSTSYNEQFF
>TRBD1|TRBV5-8|TRBJ1-6|.
TGTGCCAGCAGACCCGGGACAGGTCTAAATTCACCCCTCCACTTT
CASRPGTGLNSPLHF
>TRBD1|TRBV6-4|TRBJ1-2|.
TGTGCCAGCAGCCTGACAGGGAGAGCTGGCTACACCTTC
CASSLTGRAGYTF
>.|TRBV7-8|TRBJ1-4|.
TGTGCCAGCAGCTTAGTGGGCAGGGCGGCCGTAAAACTGTTTTTT
CASSLVGRAAVKLFF
>.|TRBV11-2|TRBJ1-2|few
TGTGCCAGCAGCTTAGATTATAACAGAAACTATGGCTACACCTTC
CASSLDYNRNYGYTF
>.|TRBV7-6|TRBJ1-2|.
TGTGCCAGCAGCTTAGACAGGGCCCCCTCAAACTATGGCTACACCTTC
CASSLDRAPSNYGYTF
>.|TRBV15|TRBJ1-6|.
TGTGCCACCAGCCCGGGAATCTCCTATAATTCACCCCTCCACTTT
CATSPGISYNSPLHF